These 5 T cell receptor beta chains share one sample of origin, sequenced in a study of patients and donors after allogeneic stem cell transplantation. TCRdb re-called the RT-PCR reads with MiXCR, one entry per CDR3 protein. The sample yields approximately 88,000 distinct CDR3 sequences, approximately 5.2% seen once. Specimen: blood, either unsorted or a sorted T cell fraction (not recorded which). Receptors originate from a human donor who was either an allogeneic HSCT recipient or a stem cell or donor lymphocyte infusion donor (not recorded which). It is not recorded whose cells these are; they may come from a transplant donor.

This clonotype was detected many times. The V call is TRBV5-1, the J call TRBJ2-7, with a tentative D call TRBD2 (5 bases). V gave up 3 bases and J gave up 4 bases, with 8 bases separating them. The CDR3 is made up of 12 amino acids. Germline CDR1 SGHRS, CDR2 YFSETQ. The CDR3 DNA reads TGCGCCAGCAGCTCGGACTGGTACGAGCAGTACTTC. It is translated as CASSSDWYEQYF.

The sample holds many counts of this clonotype. The rearrangement links TRBV5-1 to TRBJ2-3; 8 bases match TRBD1. CDR3 size: 15 residues. Germline lookup yields CDR1 SGHRS and CDR2 YFSETQ. V was clipped by 4 bases and J by 2 bases; unmatched bases: 6. CDR3 coding DNA: TGCGCCAGCAGCCAGGACAGGGCCGACACAGATACGCAGTATTTT. It translates to CASSQDRADTDTQYF.

The V and J genes are TRBV6-2 or TRBV6-3 and TRBJ2-1, with D perhaps being TRBD1 or TRBD2 (5 bases each). This CDR3 region has 17 residues. Per germline, CDR1 MNHEY and CDR2 SVGEGT. Trimming took off 2 bases at V and 5 bases at J, with 19 bases between the two ends. The CDR3 DNA sequence: TGTGCCAGCAGTTACCGGGACCGTCCCCGTAGTAACAATGAGCAGTTCTTC. It codes for CASSYRDRPRSNNEQFF.

This clonotype was seen ten or more times. V and J are TRBV18 and TRBJ2-1; D ambiguous. The CDR3 totals 12 residues. V was clipped by 6 bases and J by 8 bases, with 11 bases between them. Germline V gives CDR1 KGHSH, CDR2 LQKENI. The CDR3 loop is CASSPQMYEQFF. Here the CDR3 DNA reads TGTGCCAGCTCCCCTCAGATGTATGAGCAGTTCTTC. The variable domain in full, completed from reference TRBV18 and TRBJ2-1, reads NAGVMQNPRHLVRRRGQEARLRCSPMKGHSHVYWYRQLPEEGLKFMVYLQKENIIDESGMPKERFSAEFPKEGPSILRIQQVVRGDSAAYFCASSPQMYEQFFGPGTRLTVL.

This clonotype was counted at least ten times. The chain combines TRBV5-1 with TRBJ1-1; perhaps TRBD1 as D (6 bases). Trimming removed 1 base at V and 4 bases at J, with 14 bases between. The CDR3 sequence is 15 residues long. Germline V gives CDR1 SGHRS, CDR2 YFSETQ. This CDR3 reads CASSLFQGMSTEAFF. The DNA of the CDR3 is TGCGCCAGCAGCTTGTTCCAGGGGATGAGCACTGAAGCTTTCTTT.